This T cell receptor beta chain was found in a study of blood T cells in healthy people across ages. Per-sample PBMC isolation yielded at least 7 million cells. Total RNA extraction produced at least 5.5 micrograms (per sample) for the study. Findings and limits, study-wide: A roughly linear age-dependent decrease characterized TCR beta diversity per million T cells.

V lost 4 bases, J lost 11 bases, and 14 bases stayed unmatched. CDR1 is LGHDT, CDR2 YNNKEL, per germline (reference sequence). The CDR3 is 15 amino acids. A J-beta primer mix and a sample-barcoded 5' primer were used in a second PCR of roughly 6 to 12 cycles. TCRdb analysed the 5' RACE reads with MiXCR anew, one entry per CDR3 protein. The table has about 1.1 million distinct CDR3 sequences, more than 30% seen once. A note on this clonotype: Its target is unknown.

This TCR came from a man aged 18 to 35 in good health. Material for sequencing was blood. The chain employs TRBV3-1 and TRBJ2-5; TRBD2 matches at 9 bases. CDR3 in amino acids: CASSLAGAIGGEQYF. The CDR3 nucleotides are TGTGCCAGCAGCCTAGCGGGGGCGATTGGCGGTGAGCAGTACTTC.